This TCR beta chain was retrieved from a study of T cells after yellow fever vaccination. Points from the study as a whole: In FACS-sorted repertoires, abundant clonotypes from the bulk population could appear as contaminants. Reappearing after the booster were most of the clones from primary vaccination (less than 98% CD4, 85% to 90% CD8). The secondary T-cell response peaked on day 5, not day 15, but was weaker.

V lost 4 bases to trimming and J lost 4 bases, with 10 bases between them. The CDR3 runs 13 residues. Germline V gene sequence: CDR1 SGHTA, CDR2 FQGTGA. As TCR cDNA was made by 5'RACE template switching, a universal primer site and UMIs were added. MiXCR, run by TCRdb on the 5' RACE reads, gives a single entry per CDR3 protein. The table records hundreds of thousands of distinct CDR3 sequences, roughly 12% of them present only once. This clonotype was counted between two and nine times. The antigen is unknown. Sample: PBMCs, taken on the day of the yellow fever booster vaccination. The V gene is TRBV7-3, the J gene TRBJ1-1, with D uncertain. The TCR comes from a man younger than 40 who received the YFV17D yellow fever vaccine. In nucleotides, the CDR3 is TGTGCCAGCAGCTGGACGGTGACCACTGAAGCTTTCTTT. Its translation is CASSWTVTTEAFF.